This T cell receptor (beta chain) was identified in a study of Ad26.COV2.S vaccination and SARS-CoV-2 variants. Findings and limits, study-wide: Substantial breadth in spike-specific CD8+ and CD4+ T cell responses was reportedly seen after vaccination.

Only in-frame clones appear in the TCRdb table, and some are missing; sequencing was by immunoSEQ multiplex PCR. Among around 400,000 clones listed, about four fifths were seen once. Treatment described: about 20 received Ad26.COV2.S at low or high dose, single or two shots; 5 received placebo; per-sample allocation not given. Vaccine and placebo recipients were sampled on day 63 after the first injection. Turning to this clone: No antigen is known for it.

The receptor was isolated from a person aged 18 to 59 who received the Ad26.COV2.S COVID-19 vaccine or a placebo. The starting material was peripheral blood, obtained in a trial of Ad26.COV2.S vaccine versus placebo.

Here the CDR3 DNA reads TGTGCCAGCAGCTACACACCGGGACAGGCCTACGAGCAGTACTTC. This gives the protein CASSYTPGQAYEQYF. The V and J genes are TRBV5-6 and TRBJ2-7; 8 bases are a match to TRBD1. CDR3 length equals 15 residues. Germline V gene lookup returns CDR1 SGHDT and CDR2 YYEEEE. With 3 bases clipped from V and 2 bases from J, the junction kept 7 bases outside the gene matches.